The rows below give T cell receptor beta chains drawn from one sample of a study of PD-1 blockade in classical Hodgkin lymphoma. Here immunoSEQ multiplex PCR was the method, and the copy in TCRdb shows in-frame clones only, minus some. The sample shows about 43,000 clones, approximately 72% of them seen only once. Here the sequenced sample was peripheral blood mononuclear cells (PBMCs), taken before the second cycle of nivolumab. Source of these receptors: a human donor with classical Hodgkin lymphoma. The CDR3 runs from the conserved cysteine through the conserved F or W. A D gene is named only where the DNA matches it firmly. Clone size is shown for a subset of rows, as once, few, many or a class of expanded clone.

v_gene	abundance	j_gene	d_gene	len	CDR3nt	CDR3aa
TRBV9	NA	TRBJ1-4	TRBD1	15	TGTGCCAGCAGCCCTGGGACAGTATACGATGAAAAACTGTTTTTT	CASSPGTVYDEKLFF
TRBV7-3	few	TRBJ1-1	NA	15	TGTGCCAGCAGCTTAGTCGCGTCAGCCAACACTGAAGCTTTCTTT	CASSLVASANTEAFF
TRBV9	NA	TRBJ2-7	TRBD2	15	TGTGCCAGCAGCGTAGAGGTAGCGGGAGTCGGCGAGCAGTACTTC	CASSVEVAGVGEQYF
TRBV5-6	many	TRBJ2-4	TRBD1	16	TGTGCCAGCAGCTTGGGTACAGGGGGGGCCAAAAACATTCAGTACTTC	CASSLGTGGAKNIQYF
TRBV10-3	NA	TRBJ2-1	NA	13	TGTGCCATCAGTGAGTCAACACTTCCTGAGCAGTTCTTC	CAISESTLPEQFF
TRBV6-5	NA	TRBJ2-1	NA	15	TGTGCCAGCAGACAACAGCCCAGCTCCTACAATGAGCAGTTCTTC	CASRQQPSSYNEQFF
TRBV29-1	NA	TRBJ2-1	NA	10	TGCAGCGTTTGGGACAATGAGCAGTTCTTC	CSVWDNEQFF
TRBV6-5	NA	TRBJ1-2	NA	13	TGTGCCAGCAGTTACGAGGGGGATGGAGGCTACACCTTC	CASSYEGDGGYTF
TRBV19	NA	TRBJ1-1	NA	14	TGTGCCAGTAGTGCCCCTTGGGGGTCGACTGAAGCTTTCTTT	CASSAPWGSTEAFF
TRBV5-6	NA	TRBJ1-2	NA	15	TGTGCCAGCAGCTCGACGACCCTTTTACTTTATGGCTACACCTTC	CASSSTTLLLYGYTF
TRBV11-3	NA	TRBJ2-5	NA	17	TGTGCCAGCAGCTTAGGACGGGGACCGTGGGGGTCGGAGACCCAGTACTTC	CASSLGRGPWGSETQYF
TRBV2	NA	TRBJ1-1	NA	13	TGTGCCAGCAGTGAGGACCGGGACACTGAAGCTTTCTTT	CASSEDRDTEAFF
TRBV7-2	NA	TRBJ2-3	TRBD2	16	TGTGCCAGCAGCTTCACTAGCGGGGGGGCCGGGGATACGCAGTATTTT	CASSFTSGGAGDTQYF
TRBV2	medium-sized	TRBJ2-4	NA	15	TGTGCCAGCAGTGATGTCGCCCTAGCCAAAAACATTCAGTACTTC	CASSDVALAKNIQYF
TRBV6-5	NA	TRBJ2-1	NA	11	TGTGCCAGCAGTTTCCACGGTGAGCAGTTCTTC	CASSFHGEQFF
TRBV7-9	NA	TRBJ2-7	TRBD1	18	TGTGCCAGCAGCCAGGTGGGACAGGCTTTTAGTGGTCCCTACGAGCAGTACTTC	CASSQVGQAFSGPYEQYF
TRBV19	NA	TRBJ2-3	NA	13	TGTGCCAGTAGTCAGGAAGGAGCAGATACGCAGTATTTT	CASSQEGADTQYF
TRBV18	NA	TRBJ2-2	NA	17	TGTGCCAGCTCACCACCGCAGACAGGCTCAGGCACCGGGGAGCTGTTTTTT	CASSPPQTGSGTGELFF
TRBV19	many	TRBJ1-1	NA	12	TGTGCCAGTACCTACGCGGGACTTAAAGCTTTCTTT	CASTYAGLKAFF
TRBV6-5	NA	TRBJ1-1	NA	15	TGTGCCAGCAGCGGATTAGGACAGAGGGACACTGAAGCTTTCTTT	CASSGLGQRDTEAFF
TRBV5-6	NA	TRBJ2-5	NA	14	TGTGCCAGCAGCTTGGTACGGGTGAAGGAGACCCAGTACTTC	CASSLVRVKETQYF
TRBV5-1	NA	TRBJ2-1	NA	14	TGCGCCAGCAGCTTTGCCCTAGATGACAATGAGCAGTTCTTC	CASSFALDDNEQFF
TRBV18	NA	TRBJ1-3	TRBD1	14	TGTGCCAGCTCACTATTAGGGGGCGAAAACACCATATATTTT	CASSLLGGENTIYF
TRBV9	NA	TRBJ1-1	TRBD1	15	TGTGCCAGCAGACCGCGAGGGACAGCGAACACTGAAGCTTTCTTT	CASRPRGTANTEAFF
TRBV28	once	TRBJ2-7	NA	15	TGTGCCAGCAGTCCAGGGGGGATGGCCTCCTACGAGCAGTACTTC	CASSPGGMASYEQYF
TRBV2	NA	TRBJ1-2	NA	12	TGTGCCAGCAGCGCAACCTTGGGTGGCTACACCTTC	CASSATLGGYTF
TRBV19	NA	TRBJ1-2	NA	14	TGTGCCAGTAGTCCCGGAGACAGGAACTATGGCTACACCTTC	CASSPGDRNYGYTF
TRBV19	NA	TRBJ1-2	NA	14	TGTGCCAGTAACTCCCCTCAGCGCCTCTATGGCTACACCTTC	CASNSPQRLYGYTF
TRBV7-8	NA	TRBJ1-5	NA	17	TGTGCCAGCAGCTTACGTCCAAGAGACAGGAGTAATCAGCCCCAGCATTTT	CASSLRPRDRSNQPQHF
TRBV6-5	NA	TRBJ1-1	TRBD1	16	TGTGCCAGCAGTTGGGGGGGGACAGTTATGAACACTGAAGCTTTCTTT	CASSWGGTVMNTEAFF
TRBV4-2	NA	TRBJ2-7	TRBD2	15	TGTGCCAGCAGCCGAGGGACTAGCGGTTCTTACGAGCAGTACTTC	CASSRGTSGSYEQYF
TRBV6-1	NA	TRBJ1-5	NA	14	TGTGCCAGCAGCGCCGGGGGTAGCAATCAGCCCCAGCATTTT	CASSAGGSNQPQHF
TRBV7-6	NA	TRBJ2-1	TRBD1	15	TGTGCCAGCAGTTTCGCCGTGACAGGGTACAATGAGCAGTTCTTC	CASSFAVTGYNEQFF
TRBV20-1	few	TRBJ2-7	NA	11	TGCAGTGCCACCTTGGGGTACGAGCAGTACTTC	CSATLGYEQYF
TRBV5-8	NA	TRBJ2-2	NA	13	TGTGCCAGCACCTCGGACTTCACCGGGGAGCTGTTTTTT	CASTSDFTGELFF